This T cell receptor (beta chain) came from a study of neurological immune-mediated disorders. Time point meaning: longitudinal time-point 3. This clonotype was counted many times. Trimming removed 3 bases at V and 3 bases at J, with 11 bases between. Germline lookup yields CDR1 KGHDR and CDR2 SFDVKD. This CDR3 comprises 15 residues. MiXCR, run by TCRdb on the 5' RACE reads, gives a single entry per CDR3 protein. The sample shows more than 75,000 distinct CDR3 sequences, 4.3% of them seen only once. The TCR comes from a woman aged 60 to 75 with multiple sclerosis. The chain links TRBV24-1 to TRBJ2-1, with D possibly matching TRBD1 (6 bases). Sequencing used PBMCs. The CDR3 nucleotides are TGTGCCACCAGTGATAAACAGGGTAGCTACAATGAGCAGTTCTTC. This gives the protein CATSDKQGSYNEQFF.